This T cell receptor (beta chain) derives from a study of vaccination effects on CD4 cells after COVID-19. Of note for this clone: Its antigen is undetermined.

Profiling relied on immunoSEQ multiplex PCR, and the TCRdb table lists in-frame clones only, not all of them. The sample yields about 40,000 clones, approximately 70% seen once. Scientists isolated CD4+ T cells after an approximately 10-day culture period ended. Each participant was administered two doses of either the BNT162b2 or the mRNA-1273 vaccine. On days 3 and 7, fresh IL-2 medium replaced half the medium. There are 16 residues in the CDR3. The germline V gene has CDR1 MNHEY and CDR2 SVGEGT. J was trimmed by 6 bases and V by 6 bases; bases with no gene match: 10. Broader study findings: Only 1 of 255 vaccine-induced clones from healthy vaccinees cross-reacted with common cold coronaviruses. The study found marked clonal contraction of infection- and vaccine-induced clones late after vaccination.

The rearrangement links TRBV6-2 or TRBV6-3 to TRBJ2-1; TRBD2 agrees at 11 bases. Sequences were derived from CD4+ T cells from PBMCs cultured without peptide, sampled after COVID-19 vaccination. This receptor was obtained from a human donor who received a COVID-19 vaccine. CDR3: CASSRPLAGVSNEQFF. The CDR3 DNA reads TGTGCCAGCAGCCGGCCACTAGCGGGAGTCTCCAATGAGCAGTTCTTC.